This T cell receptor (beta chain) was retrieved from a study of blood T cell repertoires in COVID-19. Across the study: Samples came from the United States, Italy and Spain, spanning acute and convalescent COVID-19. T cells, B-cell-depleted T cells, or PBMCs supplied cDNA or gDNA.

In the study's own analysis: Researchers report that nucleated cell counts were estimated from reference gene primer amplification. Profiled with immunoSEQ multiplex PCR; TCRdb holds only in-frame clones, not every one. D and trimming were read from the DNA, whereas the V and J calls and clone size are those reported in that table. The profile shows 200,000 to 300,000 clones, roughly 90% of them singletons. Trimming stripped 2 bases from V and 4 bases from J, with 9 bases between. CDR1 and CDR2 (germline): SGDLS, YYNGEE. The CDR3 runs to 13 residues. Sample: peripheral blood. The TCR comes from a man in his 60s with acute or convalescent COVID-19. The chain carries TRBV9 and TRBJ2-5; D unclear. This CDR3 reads CASSVNPGETQYF. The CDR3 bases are TGTGCCAGCAGCGTTAATCCGGGAGAGACCCAGTACTTC.